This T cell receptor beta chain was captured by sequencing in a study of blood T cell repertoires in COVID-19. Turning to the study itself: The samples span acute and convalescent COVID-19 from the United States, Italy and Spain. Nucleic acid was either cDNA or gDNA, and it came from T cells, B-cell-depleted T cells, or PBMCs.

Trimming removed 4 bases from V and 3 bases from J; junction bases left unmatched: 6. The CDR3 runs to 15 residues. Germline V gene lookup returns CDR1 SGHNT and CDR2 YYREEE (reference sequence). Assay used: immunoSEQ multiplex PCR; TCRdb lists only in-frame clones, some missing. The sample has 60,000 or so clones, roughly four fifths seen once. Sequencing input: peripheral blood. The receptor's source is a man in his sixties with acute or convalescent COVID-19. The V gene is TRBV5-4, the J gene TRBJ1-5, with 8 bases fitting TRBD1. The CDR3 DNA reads TGTGCCAGCAGCGAAGGACAGGGTAACAATCAGCCCCAGCATTTT. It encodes CASSEGQGNNQPQHF.